These 18 T cell receptor beta chains share one sample of origin, sequenced in a study of blood T cell repertoires in COVID-19. Data came from immunoSEQ multiplex PCR; TCRdb stores just in-frame clones and leaves some out. The top ten clones hold around 1% of a sample with fewer than 500,000 clones, roughly 86% of them seen once. The sample was peripheral blood. Source of these receptors: a human donor with acute or convalescent COVID-19. The donor label of this sample is uncertain.

The chain links TRBV2 to TRBJ1-5; D may be TRBD1 (5 bases). The germline V and J ends were trimmed by 6 bases and 11 bases, with 11 bases remaining between them. The CDR3 has 11 amino acids. Per germline, CDR1 SNHLY and CDR2 FYNNEI. The DNA of the CDR3 is TGTGCCAGCAGCTCAGGGCGGACCCAGCATTTT. Translating it yields CASSSGRTQHF. Based on the CDR3 plus reference TRBV2 and TRBJ1-5, the full variable domain is EPEVTQTPSHQVTQMGQEVILRCVPISNHLYFYWYRQILGQKVEFLVSFYNNEISEKSEIFDDQFSVERPDGSNFTLKIRSTKLEDSAMYFCASSSGRTQHFGDGTRLSIL.

The chain carries TRBV5-1 and TRBJ2-7; TRBD2 agrees at 7 bases. Germline CDR1 SGHRS, CDR2 YFSETQ. V was clipped by 3 bases and J by 5 bases; unmatched bases: 11. This CDR3 spans 15 amino acids. CDR3 in amino acids: CASSSTQLGLNEQYF. The CDR3 DNA reads TGCGCCAGCAGCTCCACCCAGCTGGGACTAAACGAGCAGTACTTC.

The chain recombines TRBV30 with TRBJ1-3, with D uncertain. Germline CDR1 and CDR2: GTSNPN and SVGIG (reference sequence). Trimming stripped 3 bases from V and 4 bases from J, with 13 bases between. This CDR3 contains 14 residues. The CDR3 bases are TGTGCCTGGAGCGTGACAAGTCCGGGAAACACCATATATTTT. It is translated as CAWSVTSPGNTIYF.

The CDR3 DNA reads as TGTGCCTGCCCTTCGGACAGGGGCGGCACCGGGGAGCTGTTTTTT. It specifies CACPSDRGGTGELFF. The V call is TRBV30, the J call TRBJ2-2; 9 bases line up with TRBD1. The CDR3 runs to 15 residues. V shed 6 bases, J shed 4 bases, and the junction held 9 bases outside the gene matches. Germline CDR1 reads GTSNPN; CDR2 reads SVGIG (reference sequence). The full variable domain, its missing parts supplied by reference TRBV30 and TRBJ2-2, is SQTIHQWPATLVQPVGSPLSLECTVEGTSNPNLYWYRQAAGRGLQLLFYSVGIGQISSEVPQNLSASRPQDRQFILSSKKLLLSDSGFYLCACPSDRGGTGELFFGEGSRLTVL.

This clone showed up just once. The V and J genes are TRBV2 and TRBJ1-2; 8 nucleotides line up with TRBD1. CDR3 length: 13 residues. Germline V gene data show CDR1 as SNHLY and CDR2 as FYNNEI. V was pared by 11 bases and J by 2 bases, with 7 bases of the junction left unmatched. The CDR3 DNA is TGTGCCTTCCGGACAGGGCGAAACTATGGCTACACCTTC. This sequence encodes CAFRTGRNYGYTF.

The rearrangement joins TRBV5-6 to TRBJ1-2; unclear D gene. CDR3 length equals 14 residues. The germline V and J ends were trimmed by 0 bases and 3 bases, with 9 bases remaining between them. CDR1 and CDR2 from the germline V gene are SGHDT and YYEEEE. CDR3 bases: TGTGCCAGCAGCTTGGGGGCCAGCTACTATGGCTACACCTTC. The encoded protein is CASSLGASYYGYTF.

This chain joins TRBV5-5 and TRBJ2-7; a weak D match, TRBD2 (6 bases). The V and J ends lost 0 bases and 5 bases respectively, with 15 bases between them. CDR1 is SGHKS, CDR2 YYEKEE, per germline (reference sequence). This CDR3 is built from 15 residues. The CDR3 sequence is CASSLGAGYRHEQYF. The CDR3 coding sequence is TGTGCCAGCAGCTTGGGGGCGGGATATCGGCACGAGCAGTACTTC.

The chain carries TRBV19 and TRBJ1-3; D unresolved. V was clipped by 2 bases and J by 0 bases, with 14 bases between them. This CDR3 has 17 amino acids. Per the germline V gene, CDR1 is LNHDA and CDR2 is SQIVND (reference sequence). CDR3 amino acids: CASSIRQAHVSGNTIYF. For the CDR3, the DNA is TGTGCCAGTAGTATACGGCAGGCGCACGTCTCTGGAAACACCATATATTTT.

J is TRBJ2-1 and V is TRBV28, with 8 bases that match TRBD2. The CDR3 is 14 amino acids. CDR1 and CDR2 from the germline V gene are MDHEN and SYDVKM. Trimming removed 5 bases from V and 5 bases from J; junction bases left unmatched: 5. The CDR3 sequence is CASSIAGRNNEQFF. In nucleotides, the CDR3 is TGTGCCAGCAGTATAGCGGGGAGGAACAATGAGCAGTTCTTC.

The J gene is TRBJ1-6, the V gene TRBV10-3; TRBD1 is a possible D gene (5 bases). The germline V gene encodes CDR1 ENHRY and CDR2 SYGVKD. The CDR3 contains 15 residues. V gave up 0 bases and J gave up 6 bases, with 9 bases separating them. The CDR3 nucleotides read TGTGCCATCAGTGAGTCAGACAGCTTTAATTCACCCCTCCACTTT. This translates into CAISESDSFNSPLHF.

The chain recombines TRBV11-2 with TRBJ2-3; TRBD2 agrees at 11 bases. The CDR3 is made up of 16 amino acids. Germline assignment: CDR1 SGHAT and CDR2 FQNNGV. V shed 3 bases and J 2 bases; nucleotides not matched to a gene: 4. CDR3 nucleotides: TGTGCCAGCAGCTTTAGCGGGGGGGACGTCACAGATACGCAGTATTTT. Its protein product is CASSFSGGDVTDTQYF.

The V gene is TRBV5-1, the J gene TRBJ1-1, with 10 bases that match TRBD1. The V gene end was trimmed by 4 bases and the J gene end by 4 bases; junction bases not matched to a gene: 7. The V gene's germline CDR1 is SGHRS and CDR2 YFSETQ. There are 15 residues in the CDR3. For the CDR3, the DNA is TGCGCCAGCAGCCCGCGAGGACAGGGGGGCACTGAAGCTTTCTTT. Its translation: CASSPRGQGGTEAFF.

The rearrangement links TRBV15 to TRBJ1-5; no firm D call. Germline V gene data show CDR1 as LNHNV and CDR2 as YYDKDF (reference sequence). This CDR3 region has 16 residues. V was trimmed by 1 base and J by 1 base, leaving 11 bases between them. The CDR3 reads CATSRGQRGSNQPQHF. CDR3 nucleotide sequence: TGTGCCACCAGCAGAGGTCAAAGAGGAAGCAATCAGCCCCAGCATTTT.

The rearrangement uses TRBV5-5 and TRBJ1-5; D not certain. This CDR3 has 13 amino acids. V shed 4 bases and J shed 7 bases, with 12 bases lying between them. Per germline, CDR1 SGHKS and CDR2 YYEKEE (reference sequence). The CDR3 is CASSVEGSQPQHF. Written as DNA, the CDR3 is TGTGCCAGCAGCGTTGAGGGTAGCCAGCCCCAGCATTTT.

On this clone itself: At the DNA level, this CDR3 is encoded by other sequences in the same sample as well. This chain links TRBV7-9 with TRBJ1-3; TRBD1 is a possible D gene (6 bases). The V gene's germline CDR1 is SEHNR and CDR2 FQNEAQ (reference sequence). Trimming removed 3 bases at V and 0 bases at J, with 9 bases between. This CDR3 comprises 15 residues. The CDR3 coding sequence is TGTGCCAGCAGCTTTAGGGGGAGCTCTGGAAACACCATATATTTT. Translating it yields CASSFRGSSGNTIYF.

The chain couples TRBV3-1 (or the pseudogene TRBV3-2) to TRBJ1-2, with 7 bases that match TRBD1. J was trimmed by 5 bases and V by 4 bases; bases with no gene match: 7. Germline V gene sequence: CDR1 LGHDT, CDR2 YNNKEL (reference sequence). The CDR3 covers 14 residues. CDR3: CASSLGTVLYGYTF. The CDR3 nucleotides read TGTGCCAGCAGCCTCGGGACAGTTCTATATGGCTACACCTTC.

J is TRBJ2-7 and V is TRBV28; 9 bases map to TRBD1. The CDR3 spans 14 residues. V gave up 2 bases and J gave up 6 bases; unmatched junction bases: 5. Germline CDR1 MDHEN, CDR2 SYDVKM. CDR3 amino acids: CASSLRGQGREQYF. The CDR3 nucleotides are TGTGCCAGCAGTTTAAGGGGACAGGGTCGCGAGCAGTACTTC.

V gene TRBV19 combines with J gene TRBJ1-1, with TRBD1 matching 9 bases. Per germline, CDR1 LNHDA and CDR2 SQIVND (reference sequence). Trimming at V came to 9 bases and at J to 2 bases, leaving 4 bases not matched to a gene. The CDR3 totals 13 residues. CDR3 nucleotide sequence: TGTGCCAGCAACAGGGGGCTTAACACTGAAGCTTTCTTT. As protein: CASNRGLNTEAFF.